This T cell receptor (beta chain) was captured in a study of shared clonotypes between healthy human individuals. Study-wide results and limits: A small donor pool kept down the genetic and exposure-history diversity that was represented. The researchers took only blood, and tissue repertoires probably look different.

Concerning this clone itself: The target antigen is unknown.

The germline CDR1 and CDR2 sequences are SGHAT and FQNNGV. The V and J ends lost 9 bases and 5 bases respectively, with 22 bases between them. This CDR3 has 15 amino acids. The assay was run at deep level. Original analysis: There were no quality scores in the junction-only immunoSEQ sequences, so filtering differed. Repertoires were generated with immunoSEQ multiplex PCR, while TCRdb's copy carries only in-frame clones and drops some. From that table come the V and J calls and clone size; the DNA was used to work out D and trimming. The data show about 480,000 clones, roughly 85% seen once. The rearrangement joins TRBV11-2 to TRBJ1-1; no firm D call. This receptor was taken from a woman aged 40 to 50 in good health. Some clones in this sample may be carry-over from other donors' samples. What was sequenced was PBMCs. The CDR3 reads CASSANLGVRTEAFF. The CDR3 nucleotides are TGTGCCAGTTCCGCGAATTTGGGCGTTCGAACTGAAGCTTTCTTT.